The TCR beta chain described here comes from a study of cytomegalovirus exposure and HLA in healthy donors. This clone was observed a handful of times. Its specificity is unknown. General study points: Cytomegalovirus association was listed for around 170 TCR beta chains. Reportedly, diagnosis of cytomegalovirus status by the classifier showed high specificity and sensitivity.

The assay was immunoSEQ multiplex PCR, and TCRdb's table has in-frame clones only and misses some. The top ten hold 4.5% to 6% of the sample, which has 200,000 or so clones, roughly 80% seen once. The germline V and J ends were trimmed by 6 bases and 1 base, with 16 bases remaining between them. Germline V gene data show CDR1 as SNHLY and CDR2 as FYNNEI. The CDR3 is made up of 16 amino acids. Source material: PBMCs. This chain connects TRBV2 to TRBJ1-5, with a possible D match to TRBD1 (6 bases). The receptor was derived from a woman aged 18-29 years in good health and CMV-seronegative. DNA for the CDR3: TGTGCCAGCAGCGGGGGGCAGGGGCTAAGCAATCAGCCCCAGCATTTT. Translating gives CASSGGQGLSNQPQHF.